This TCR beta chain was retrieved from a study of T cell repertoires in cytomegalovirus infection (dated by TCRdb to about 2019). In terms of the full investigation: The HLA type of each donor mattered for the analysis, because public TCR beta signatures pointed to carriage of CMV infection along with the matching HLA type. Overall results and qualifications from the work: The ex vivo response was dominated by HLA-C-restricted CMV-specific TCR beta clonotypes, which also provided the single most frequent clonotype in two of eight donors. In both this cohort and an independent cohort of 352 donors, the cumulative frequency of public TCR beta family members distinguished carriers of CMV infection plus the relevant HLA type.

The CDR3 numbers 13 residues from cysteine through phenylalanine. Kept here is only the CDR3 DNA, which spans 39 bases and is read in frame from base 1. This sample was sequenced with an Illumina HiSeq 1500. TCRdb reran the public reads through fastp at Q25 and MiXCR, keeping productive beta chains. Each CDR3 protein gets just one entry, which takes the most common genes and DNA from the rows behind it. The sample table holds under 800,000 distinct CDR3 sequences, of which about 24% were seen once. Roughly 8% of the sample goes to the ten largest clones. Points on this clonotype: The antigen this receptor binds is unknown. A read error is possible here, since a much larger clone lies one base away.

The sequenced sample consisted of CD8+ T cells from PBMCs. This sequence uses TRBV12-3 or TRBV12-4 and TRBJ1-5, with no reliable assignment of the D segment. The sequence came from a human donor in good health (CMV status not recorded). Some clones in this sample may be carry-over from other donors' samples. The CDR3 amino acid sequence is: CANSLSPNQPQHF. The bases are TGTGCCAACAGTTTGAGCCCTAATCAGCCCCAGCATTTT.